The 24 T cell receptor beta chains below all came from one sample that was sequenced in a study of shared clonotypes between healthy human individuals. Sequencing used immunoSEQ multiplex PCR; TCRdb keeps in-frame clones, though not all of them. The table has around 1.9 million clones, around 93% seen once; the top ten hold approximately 1.7%. The naive CD8 fraction comprised CD45RO-negative cells positively selected for CCR7 and excluded terminally differentiated effector memory CD45RA+ cells. The specimen was naive CD8+ T cells from PBMCs. Every receptor here comes from a man younger than 35 in good health. Some clones in this sample may be carry-over from other donors' samples.

DNA for the CDR3: TGTGCCAGCAGCGACACCTACCTTAGCCACGAGCAGTACTTC. Its protein is CASSDTYLSHEQYF. This rearrangement joins TRBV7-9 to TRBJ2-7, with D unresolved. CDR3 length: 14 residues. Germline V gene sequence: CDR1 SEHNR, CDR2 FQNEAQ (reference sequence). V lost 5 bases, J lost 5 bases, and 16 bases lay in between.

The genes are TRBV19 and TRBJ2-1; 9 bases agree with TRBD2. The trim removed 6 bases at V and 4 bases at J, leaving 10 bases unmatched. The CDR3 length is 16 residues. Per the germline V gene, CDR1 is LNHDA and CDR2 is SQIVND (reference sequence). DNA for the CDR3: TGTGCCAGTAGCCCTCCCGGGACTAGCCAATACAATGAGCAGTTCTTC. Translation: CASSPPGTSQYNEQFF.

The V and J genes are TRBV9 and TRBJ1-1; tentative D call: TRBD1 (6 bases). The CDR3 length is 15 residues. The V and J ends lost 4 bases and 0 bases respectively, with 13 bases between them. Germline V lookup: CDR1 SGDLS, CDR2 YYNGEE. CDR3 region: CASSYLQGMNTEAFF. CDR3 nucleotide sequence: TGTGCCAGCAGCTATCTACAGGGCATGAACACTGAAGCTTTCTTT.

The chain has TRBV4-1 and TRBJ2-1; D is possibly TRBD2 (6 bases). Trimming pared 2 bases from V and 3 bases from J, leaving 8 bases between. The germline V gene has CDR1 MGHRA and CDR2 YSYEKL. The CDR3 extends over 14 amino acids. CDR3 nucleotide sequence: TGCGCCAGCAGCCAATTGACTAGCTACAATGAGCAGTTCTTC. Protein product: CASSQLTSYNEQFF.

The chain joins TRBV19 to TRBJ2-7; D call uncertain. Trimming pared 0 bases from V and 1 base from J, leaving 13 bases between. The CDR3 runs to 16 residues. The germline V gene has CDR1 LNHDA and CDR2 SQIVND (reference sequence). CDR3 region: CASSIDLETQSYEQYF. The CDR3 coding sequence is TGTGCCAGTAGTATAGATCTGGAGACGCAGTCCTACGAGCAGTACTTC.

On this clone itself: Additional DNA sequences in this sample encode the identical CDR3. V gene TRBV7-8 combines with J gene TRBJ1-2; a possible D gene is TRBD1 (5 bases). The CDR3 totals 14 residues. Per the germline V gene, CDR1 is SGHVS and CDR2 is FQNEAQ. With 0 bases removed from V and 5 bases from J, the gap between germline ends came to 10 bases. The CDR3 nucleotides are TGTGCCAGCAGCTTAGCCGGGACGGCGTATGGCTACACCTTC. Amino acid sequence: CASSLAGTAYGYTF.

The chain carries TRBV11-2 and TRBJ2-1, with 11 nucleotides matching TRBD2. CDR1 and CDR2 from the germline V gene are SGHAT and FQNNGV. The trim removed 10 bases at V and 6 bases at J, leaving 8 bases unmatched. The CDR3 is 14 residues long. The CDR3 sequence is CATLGLAGPNEQFF. The CDR3 DNA follows: TGTGCCACCCTAGGACTAGCGGGTCCCAATGAGCAGTTCTTC.

As regards this clone: Other DNA sequences in this sample translate to the same CDR3. The V call is TRBV27, the J call TRBJ1-5; D ambiguous. V was trimmed by 1 base and J by 1 base, leaving 5 bases between them. CDR3 length: 14 amino acids. The germline V gene has CDR1 MNHEY and CDR2 SMNVEV (reference sequence). In nucleotides, the CDR3 is TGTGCCAGCAGTTTATTAGGGAGCAATCAGCCCCAGCATTTT. This encodes CASSLLGSNQPQHF.

V gene TRBV10-3 combines with J gene TRBJ2-3; 13 bases map to TRBD2. V lost 5 bases to trimming and J lost 3 bases; unmatched junction nucleotides: 5. Germline V gene data show CDR1 as ENHRY and CDR2 as SYGVKD. The length of the CDR3 is 16 residues. CDR3 protein: CAISPGTSGKTDTQYF. The CDR3 DNA is TGTGCCATCAGTCCCGGGACTAGCGGGAAGACAGATACGCAGTATTTT.

This chain connects TRBV27 to TRBJ1-2, with D perhaps TRBD1 (5 bases). Trimming stripped 3 bases from V and 4 bases from J, with 15 bases between. Germline values: CDR1 MNHEY, CDR2 SMNVEV (reference sequence). The CDR3 covers 15 residues. CDR3: CASSFRPGVSYGYTF. CDR3 in DNA: TGTGCCAGCAGTTTCCGGCCGGGGGTCTCCTATGGCTACACCTTC.

The V gene is TRBV5-5, the J gene TRBJ1-5; no clear D gene. The CDR3 loop spans 14 amino acids. The germline V gene has CDR1 SGHKS and CDR2 YYEKEE (reference sequence). Trimming took 0 bases from V and 6 from J, leaving 10 bases between them. CDR3 amino acids: CASSLDNWAQPQHF. CDR3 nucleotide sequence: TGTGCCAGCAGCTTGGACAACTGGGCTCAGCCCCAGCATTTT.

This clone was recorded once. CDR3 sequence: CASSLTGQGLWGQPQHF. The CDR3 DNA reads TGTGCCAGCAGCTTAACAGGACAGGGCTTGTGGGGTCAGCCCCAGCATTTT. The rearrangement joins TRBV5-8 to TRBJ1-5, with 8 bases aligning to TRBD1. The CDR3 loop spans 17 amino acids. CDR1 SGHTS and CDR2 YDEGEE come from the germline V gene. The J segment lost 6 bases and the V segment lost 2 bases, leaving 13 bases of the junction unmatched. Supplemented by reference TRBV5-8 and TRBJ1-5, the full variable domain reads EAGVTQSPTHLIKTRGQQATLRCSPISGHTSVYWYQQALGLGLQFLLWYDEGEERNRGNFPPRFSGRQFPNYSSELNVNALELEDSALYLCASSLTGQGLWGQPQHFGDGTRLSIL.

This clone has more than one count but fewer than ten. CDR3 nucleotide sequence: TGTGCCATCACCCGAGAAGCTGGCGAACCCAACAATGAGCAGTTCTTC. It yields the protein CAITREAGEPNNEQFF. The chain has TRBV10-3 and TRBJ2-1; D remains ambiguous. CDR3 length equals 16 residues. Trimming stripped 7 bases from V and 5 bases from J, with 21 bases between. The germline CDR1 and CDR2 sequences are ENHRY and SYGVKD.

The rearrangement uses TRBV7-2 and TRBJ1-2; maybe TRBD1 (5 bases). The germline gives CDR1 SGHTA, CDR2 FQGNSA. Trimming left V 7 bases short and J 4 bases short, with 19 bases between. The CDR3 extends over 15 amino acids. The CDR3 DNA reads TGTGCCAGCAAGACGGGGGGAAGACGGCTCTATGGCTACACCTTC. Its translation is CASKTGGRRLYGYTF. Full variable domain (rest looked up from reference TRBV7-2 and TRBJ1-2): GAGVSQSPSNKVTEKGKDVELRCDPISGHTALYWYRQSLGQGLEFLIYFQGNSAPDKSGLPSDRFSAERTGGSVSTLTIQRTQQEDSAVYLCASKTGGRRLYGYTFGSGTRLTVV.

This sequence joins TRBV2 and TRBJ1-5, with TRBD1 as a possible D gene (6 bases). The germline V gene has CDR1 SNHLY and CDR2 FYNNEI. Trimming took 5 bases from V and 3 from J, leaving 23 bases between them. This CDR3 spans 18 amino acids. CDR3 nucleotides: TGTGCCAGCAGTCTTGATTCCTTGCGGACAGACTCCAATCAGCCCCAGCATTTT. Translating gives CASSLDSLRTDSNQPQHF.

This clone was recorded only once. The chain is built from TRBV7-3 and TRBJ2-1, with 10 bases identical to TRBD2. Germline V gives CDR1 SGHTA, CDR2 FQGTGA. The CDR3 has 16 residues. J gave up 7 bases and V 5 bases, and 11 bases lay outside the gene matches. CDR3 DNA: TGTGCCAGCAGCCCCTATAGCGGGAGGACGGGGAATGAGCAGTTCTTC. Amino acids: CASSPYSGRTGNEQFF. The full variable domain, in which reference TRBV7-3 and TRBJ2-1 provide the parts outside the CDR3, is GAGVSQTPSNKVTEKGKYVELRCDPISGHTALYWYRQSLGQGPEFLIYFQGTGAADDSGLPNDRFFAVRPEGSVSTLKIQRTERGDSAVYLCASSPYSGRTGNEQFFGPGTRLTVL.

The rearrangement links TRBV7-3 to TRBJ2-5; the match to TRBD1 covers 8 bases. After removal of 4 bases from V and 2 bases from J, the junction contained 3 bases not matched to a gene. CDR1 and CDR2 (germline): SGHTA, FQGTGA. This CDR3 comprises 14 residues. CDR3 nucleotides: TGTGCCAGCAGCTATGACAGGGGACAAGAGACCCAGTACTTC. As protein: CASSYDRGQETQYF.

The gene calls are TRBV29-1 and TRBJ2-7; 12 bases match TRBD2. Germline CDR1 and CDR2: SQVTM and ANQGSEA. V shed 7 bases, J shed 3 bases, and the junction held 10 bases outside the gene matches. The CDR3 totals 15 residues. The chain's CDR3 is CSATGLAGADYEQYF. CDR3 nucleotide sequence: TGCAGCGCTACGGGACTAGCGGGTGCCGACTACGAGCAGTACTTC.

This sequence joins TRBV6-6 and TRBJ2-7; TRBD2 matches at 8 bases. The length of the CDR3 is 16 residues. Germline CDR1 and CDR2: MNHNY and SVGAGI (reference sequence). Trimming took 0 bases from V and 1 from J; bases not matched to a gene: 5. DNA of the CDR3: TGTGCCAGCAGTTACTCGAAAACTAGCGGATCCTACGAGCAGTACTTC. This gives the protein CASSYSKTSGSYEQYF.

The chain has TRBV9 and TRBJ2-1; 8 bases line up with TRBD1. The germline CDR1 and CDR2 sequences are SGDLS and YYNGEE. CDR3 size: 15 residues. V shed 3 bases, J shed 5 bases, and the junction held 7 bases outside the gene matches. This CDR3 reads CASSARHRGNNEQFF. The CDR3 DNA is TGTGCCAGCAGCGCTAGACACAGGGGGAACAATGAGCAGTTCTTC.

The V and J genes are TRBV27 and TRBJ2-2; D might be TRBD2 (6 bases). The CDR3 sequence is 13 residues long. Germline values: CDR1 MNHEY, CDR2 SMNVEV (reference sequence). Trimming stripped 0 bases from V and 9 bases from J, with 8 bases between. CDR3 in DNA: TGTGCCAGCAGTTTATCGGGACTTAGGGAGCTGTTTTTT. Amino acid sequence: CASSLSGLRELFF.

The genes are TRBV9 and TRBJ2-5; D gene ambiguous. Germline V lookup: CDR1 SGDLS, CDR2 YYNGEE. V lost 3 bases to trimming and J lost 5 bases, with 8 bases between them. The CDR3 has 12 residues. CDR3 loop: CASSGRSETQYF. CDR3 sequence (DNA): TGTGCCAGCAGCGGCAGGTCGGAGACCCAGTACTTC.

Comments on this clone: The sample contains more than one DNA sequence encoding this CDR3. The V and J genes are TRBV27 and TRBJ2-7; TRBD1 matches 7 bases. With 3 bases clipped from V and 0 bases from J, the junction kept 2 bases outside the gene matches. Germline V gene lookup returns CDR1 MNHEY and CDR2 SMNVEV (reference sequence). The CDR3 is made up of 14 amino acids. The CDR3 DNA follows: TGTGCCAGCAGTTTGGGACAGCGCTCCTACGAGCAGTACTTC. This codes for CASSLGQRSYEQYF.

The V and J genes are TRBV27 and TRBJ2-1; 14 nucleotides agree with TRBD2. This CDR3 region has 15 residues. V was clipped by 5 bases and J by 7 bases; unmatched bases: 4. Germline lookup yields CDR1 MNHEY and CDR2 SMNVEV (reference sequence). The chain's CDR3 is CASSIGLAGGNEQFF. The CDR3 DNA sequence: TGTGCCAGCAGTATTGGACTAGCGGGAGGTAATGAGCAGTTCTTC.